This is a list of T cell receptor beta chains from one sample in a study of blood T cells in healthy people across ages. MiXCR, applied by TCRdb to the 5' RACE reads, yields one record per CDR3 protein. This sample has 800,000 to 950,000 distinct CDR3 sequences, with 25% to 35% found just once. This same sample was also taken into another study, of T cells of mothers and their children.

Sequences were obtained from blood. All receptors derive from a woman aged 35 to 49 in good health. CDR3s include the opening cysteine and the closing phenylalanine or tryptophan. D genes are given only for firm matches. Rows give clone size only sometimes, using once, few, many, or a class for an expanded clone.

d_call	clone_size	v_call	j_call	cdr3_aa	cdr3_nt
.	once	TRBV19	TRBJ1-1	CASRIEQGWDTEAFF	TGTGCCAGTAGGATAGAACAGGGATGGGACACTGAAGCTTTCTTT
TRBD1	.	TRBV6-6	TRBJ1-2	CASSYSHRGGGYTF	TGTGCCAGCAGTTATTCCCACAGGGGTGGCGGCTACACCTTC
.	.	TRBV11-2	TRBJ2-7	CASSLDPGPHEQYF	TGTGCCAGCAGCTTAGATCCAGGACCCCACGAGCAGTACTTC
.	few	TRBV12-3/TRBV12-4	TRBJ1-2	CASSLGAHGYTF	TGTGCCAGCAGTCTCGGGGCTCATGGCTACACCTTC
TRBD1	few	TRBV18	TRBJ2-3	CASSRPGQNTDTQYF	TGTGCCAGCTCCCGCCCGGGACAGAACACAGATACGCAGTATTTT
TRBD1	few	TRBV27	TRBJ1-2	CASSLGRQGSYGYTF	TGTGCCAGCAGTTTAGGCCGACAGGGGTCTTATGGCTACACCTTC
.	few	TRBV20-1	TRBJ1-2	CSARDPWGGDGYTF	TGCAGTGCTAGAGATCCGTGGGGGGGCGATGGCTACACCTTC
TRBD1	many	TRBV12-3/TRBV12-4	TRBJ1-2	CASSRGQANYGYTF	TGTGCCAGCAGCCGTGGACAGGCAAACTATGGCTACACCTTC
TRBD2	few	TRBV6-1	TRBJ2-3	CASSSGRGGADTQYF	TGTGCCAGCTCCTCTGGGCGGGGGGGCGCAGATACGCAGTATTTT
.	few	TRBV12-3/TRBV12-4	TRBJ1-5	CASSLGQGRGNQPQHF	TGTGCCAGCAGTTTAGGTCAGGGAAGGGGCAATCAGCCCCAGCATTTT
TRBD1	.	TRBV5-5	TRBJ2-2	CASRRQGETGELFF	TGTGCCAGCAGAAGACAGGGGGAGACCGGGGAGCTGTTTTTT
TRBD1	many	TRBV7-2	TRBJ2-5	CASSAGTGGFKETQYF	TGTGCCAGCAGCGCAGGGACAGGGGGTTTTAAAGAGACCCAGTACTTC
.	.	TRBV6-2/TRBV6-3	TRBJ1-1	CASGYPGRVNTEAFF	TGTGCCAGCGGTTACCCGGGCAGGGTGAACACTGAAGCTTTCTTT
.	.	TRBV12-5	TRBJ2-3	CASGSLSGGTDTQYF	TGTGCTAGTGGTTCGCTTTCAGGGGGGACAGATACGCAGTATTTT
.	many	TRBV5-6	TRBJ2-5	CASSPMGGSSETQYF	TGTGCCAGCAGCCCTATGGGAGGTTCCTCGGAGACCCAGTACTTC
.	.	TRBV9	TRBJ1-2	CASSVAGSSGYTF	TGTGCCAGCAGCGTAGCCGGGTCGAGTGGCTACACCTTC
.	.	TRBV7-2	TRBJ1-1	CASSERGRVPNTEAFF	TGTGCCAGCAGCGAACGAGGGAGGGTGCCGAACACTGAAGCTTTCTTT
.	many	TRBV6-5	TRBJ1-2	CASSYSRGDYGYTF	TGTGCCAGCAGTTACTCGAGAGGGGACTATGGCTACACCTTC
TRBD1	.	TRBV7-9	TRBJ2-7	CASSLIVGVRDRGNEQYF	TGTGCCAGCAGCTTAATAGTCGGAGTCCGGGACAGGGGCAACGAGCAGTACTTC
.	.	TRBV7-9	TRBJ1-1	CASSPPSRSEAFF	TGTGCCAGCAGCCCACCGAGTCGGTCAGAAGCTTTCTTT
TRBD2	many	TRBV6-5	TRBJ2-5	CASSRGLAWLQTQYF	TGTGCCAGCAGTCGGGGACTAGCTTGGCTGCAGACCCAGTACTTC
TRBD2	.	TRBV4-2	TRBJ2-1	CASSQEIGTSDEQFF	TGTGCCAGCAGCCAAGAAATCGGGACTAGCGATGAGCAGTTCTTC
TRBD1	few	TRBV20-1	TRBJ1-1	CSARDGQALATEAFF	TGCAGTGCTAGAGATGGACAGGCCTTAGCCACTGAAGCTTTCTTT
.	few	TRBV5-1	TRBJ2-3	CVSGGDHTDTQYF	TGCGTCTCCGGGGGCGACCACACAGATACGCAGTATTTT
.	many	TRBV7-2	TRBJ2-3	CASSRSTDTQYF	TGTGCCAGCAGCCGGTCGACAGATACGCAGTATTTT
TRBD1	many	TRBV6-1	TRBJ2-7	CASSSRDRTSIPTYEQYF	TGTGCCAGCAGTAGCCGGGACAGGACATCAATCCCTACCTACGAGCAGTACTTC
.	.	TRBV7-2	TRBJ2-1	CASQPGSYNEQFF	TGTGCCAGCCAACCTGGGTCCTACAATGAGCAGTTCTTC
.	.	TRBV6-2/TRBV6-3	TRBJ1-2	CASGSGTFIGYTF	TGTGCCAGCGGATCCGGGACATTCATCGGCTACACCTTC
.	.	TRBV7-2	TRBJ2-3	CASSYRGQKDTQYF	TGTGCCAGCAGCTACCGAGGACAGAAAGATACGCAGTATTTT
.	.	TRBV28	TRBJ2-3	CASSLENPLAQYF	TGTGCCAGCAGTTTAGAGAATCCCCTCGCGCAGTATTTT
.	few	TRBV20-1	TRBJ2-7	CSASAPSSYNEQYF	TGCAGTGCTAGTGCTCCTAGCTCCTACAATGAGCAGTACTTC
.	few	TRBV28	TRBJ1-5	CASSPAMYSNQPQHF	TGTGCCAGCAGCCCAGCCATGTATAGCAATCAGCCCCAGCATTTT
.	many	TRBV20-1	TRBJ1-6	CSARTQGIAPLHF	TGCAGTGCTAGGACACAGGGTATAGCACCCCTCCACTTT
.	.	TRBV2	TRBJ2-3	CASSLTQSTDTQYF	TGTGCCAGCAGCCTTACACAGAGCACAGATACGCAGTATTTT
TRBD2	many	TRBV6-6	TRBJ2-7	CASSKTSETYF	TGTGCCAGCAGTAAGACTAGCGAAACGTACTTC
TRBD1	many	TRBV9	TRBJ1-5	CASSVGQGPNQPQHF	TGTGCCAGCAGTGTCGGACAGGGTCCTAATCAGCCCCAGCATTTT
.	.	TRBV25-1	TRBJ1-2	CASSDHSHGYTF	TGTGCCAGCAGTGACCACAGCCATGGCTACACCTTC
.	few	TRBV20-1	TRBJ1-5	CSAEPSTDRSNQPQHF	TGCAGTGCTGAACCTTCCACCGACAGGTCAAATCAGCCCCAGCATTTT
TRBD2	.	TRBV28	TRBJ2-7	CASSDVAGPSHEQYF	TGTGCCAGCAGTGATGTAGCGGGCCCGTCCCACGAGCAGTACTTC
TRBD2	few	TRBV7-2	TRBJ2-1	CASRPPGSGGGSEQFF	TGTGCCAGCAGACCGCCGGGGAGCGGGGGTGGGAGTGAGCAGTTCTTC
.	many	TRBV20-1	TRBJ2-7	CSANGRTYEQYF	TGCAGTGCGAATGGAAGAACCTACGAGCAGTACTTC
TRBD1	.	TRBV2	TRBJ2-5	CASGRQGGTETQYF	TGTGCCAGTGGGAGACAGGGGGGCACTGAGACCCAGTACTTC
TRBD2	.	TRBV7-2	TRBJ2-3	CASSERGSSTDTQYF	TGTGCCAGCAGTGAGCGGGGCTCCTCCACAGATACGCAGTATTTT
.	few	TRBV2	TRBJ2-1	CASSGGVGEQFF	TGTGCCAGCAGTGGAGGGGTTGGTGAGCAGTTCTTC